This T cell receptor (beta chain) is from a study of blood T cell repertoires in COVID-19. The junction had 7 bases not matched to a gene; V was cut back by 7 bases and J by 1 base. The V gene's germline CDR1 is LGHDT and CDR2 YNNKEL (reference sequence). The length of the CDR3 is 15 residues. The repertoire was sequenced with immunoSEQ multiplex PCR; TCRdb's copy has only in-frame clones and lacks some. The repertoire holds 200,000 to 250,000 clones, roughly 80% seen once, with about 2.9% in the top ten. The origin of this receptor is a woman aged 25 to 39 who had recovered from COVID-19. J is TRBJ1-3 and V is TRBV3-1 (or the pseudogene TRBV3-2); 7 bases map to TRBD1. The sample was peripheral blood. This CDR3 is CASKRGPSSGNTIYF. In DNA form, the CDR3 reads TGTGCCAGCAAGAGGGGGCCCAGTTCTGGAAACACCATATATTTT.